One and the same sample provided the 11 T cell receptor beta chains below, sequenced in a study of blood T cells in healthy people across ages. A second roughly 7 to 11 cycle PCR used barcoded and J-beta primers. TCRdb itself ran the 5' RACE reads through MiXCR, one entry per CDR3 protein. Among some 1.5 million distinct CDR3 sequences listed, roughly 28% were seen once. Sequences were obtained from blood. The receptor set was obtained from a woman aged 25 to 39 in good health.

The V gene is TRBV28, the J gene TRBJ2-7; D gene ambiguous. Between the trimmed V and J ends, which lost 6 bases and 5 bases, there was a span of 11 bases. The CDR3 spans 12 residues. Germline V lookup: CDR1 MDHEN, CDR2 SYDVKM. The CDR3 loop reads CASSLSMDEQYF. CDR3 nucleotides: TGTGCCAGCAGCCTCTCAATGGACGAGCAGTACTTC.

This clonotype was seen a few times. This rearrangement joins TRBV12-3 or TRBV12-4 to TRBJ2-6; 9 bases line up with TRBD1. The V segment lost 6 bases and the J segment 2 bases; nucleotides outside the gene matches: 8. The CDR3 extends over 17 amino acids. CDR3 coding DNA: TGTGCCAGCAGATTCTGGGACAGGGCTGCTGGGGCCAACGTCCTGACTTTC. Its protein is CASRFWDRAAGANVLTF.

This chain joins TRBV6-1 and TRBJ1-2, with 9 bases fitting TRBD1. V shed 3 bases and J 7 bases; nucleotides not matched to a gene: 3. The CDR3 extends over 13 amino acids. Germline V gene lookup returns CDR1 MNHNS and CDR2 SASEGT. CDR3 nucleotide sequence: TGTGCCAGCAGTGACCGGGACAGGGTTGGCTACACCTTC. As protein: CASSDRDRVGYTF.

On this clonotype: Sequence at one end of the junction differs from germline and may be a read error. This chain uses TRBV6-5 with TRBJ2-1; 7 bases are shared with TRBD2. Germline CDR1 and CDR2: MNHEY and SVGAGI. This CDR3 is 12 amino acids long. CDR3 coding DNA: TGTGCCGGATGGGGGGGGGAAAATGGGCAGTTCTTC. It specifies CAGWGGENGQFF.

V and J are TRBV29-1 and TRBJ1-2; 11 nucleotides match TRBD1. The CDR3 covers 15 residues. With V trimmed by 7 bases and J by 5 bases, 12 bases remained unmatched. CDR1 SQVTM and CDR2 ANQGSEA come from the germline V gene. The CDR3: CSDEDRGRTAYGYTF. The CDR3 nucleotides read TGCAGCGACGAGGACAGGGGGCGCACAGCATATGGCTACACCTTC.

CDR3 coding DNA: TGTGCCAGCAGTTATCGGCGGGATAACACTGAAGCTTTCTTT. Translated: CASSYRRDNTEAFF. The chain carries TRBV6-2 or TRBV6-3 and TRBJ1-1, with D unclear. CDR1 and CDR2 (germline): MNHEY, SVGEGT. V was trimmed by 3 bases and J by 2 bases, leaving 10 bases between them. This CDR3 is built from 14 residues.

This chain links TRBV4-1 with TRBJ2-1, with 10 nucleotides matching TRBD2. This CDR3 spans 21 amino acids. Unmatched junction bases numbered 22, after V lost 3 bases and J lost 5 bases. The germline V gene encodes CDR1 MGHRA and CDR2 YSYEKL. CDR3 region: CASSHLIGGASGGNFDNEQFF. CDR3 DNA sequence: TGCGCCAGCAGCCACCTTATTGGGGGGGCTAGCGGGGGAAATTTCGACAATGAGCAGTTCTTC.

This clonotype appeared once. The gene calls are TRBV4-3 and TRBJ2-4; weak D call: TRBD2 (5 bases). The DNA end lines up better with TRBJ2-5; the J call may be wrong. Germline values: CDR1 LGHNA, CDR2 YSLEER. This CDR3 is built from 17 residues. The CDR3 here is CASSLAFVEVTRETQYF. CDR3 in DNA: TGCGCCAGCAGCTTGGCCTTTGTGGAGGTCACTCGAGAGACCCAGTACTTC.

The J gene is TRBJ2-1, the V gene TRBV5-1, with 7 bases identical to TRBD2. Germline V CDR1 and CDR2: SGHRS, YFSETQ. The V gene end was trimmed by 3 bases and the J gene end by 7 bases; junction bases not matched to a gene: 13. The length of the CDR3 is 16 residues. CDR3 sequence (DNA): TGCGCCAGCAGCTCCCAATTGGCGGGAGTGGGGAATGAGCAGTTCTTC. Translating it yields CASSSQLAGVGNEQFF.

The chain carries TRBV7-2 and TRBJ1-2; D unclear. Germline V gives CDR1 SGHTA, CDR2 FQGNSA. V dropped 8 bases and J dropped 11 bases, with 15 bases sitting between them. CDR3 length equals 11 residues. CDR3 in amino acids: CASSGEGSYTF. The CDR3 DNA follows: TGTGCCAGCTCCGGAGAGGGAAGTTACACCTTC.

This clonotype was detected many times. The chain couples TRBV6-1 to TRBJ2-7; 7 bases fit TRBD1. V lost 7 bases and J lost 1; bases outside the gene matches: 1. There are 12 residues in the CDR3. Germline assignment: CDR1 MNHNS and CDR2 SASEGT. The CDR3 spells CASMGQSYEQYF. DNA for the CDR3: TGTGCCAGCATGGGACAGTCCTACGAGCAGTACTTC.